Listed here are 18 T cell receptor beta chains from one sample, sequenced in a study of blood T cell repertoires in COVID-19. TCRdb's table, derived via immunoSEQ multiplex PCR, lists solely in-frame clones and lacks some. The sample yields 150,000 to 200,000 clones, less than 90% seen once. Sequencing used peripheral blood. All receptors derive from a man aged 70 or older with active or convalescent COVID-19.

The rearrangement links TRBV5-5 to TRBJ2-7; 10 nucleotides agree with TRBD1. There are 15 residues in the CDR3. V trimming: 5 bases; J trimming: 5 bases; junction bases outside the gene matches: 10. From germline, CDR1 is SGHKS and CDR2 YYEKEE (reference sequence). The chain's CDR3 is CASSFGGTGVDEQYF. The CDR3 DNA reads as TGTGCCAGCAGTTTCGGGGGGACAGGGGTTGACGAGCAGTACTTC.

This clone was seen once. The gene calls are TRBV6-6 and TRBJ1-5, with TRBD1 as a possible D gene (6 bases). The CDR3 is made up of 15 amino acids. Germline assignment: CDR1 MNHNY and CDR2 SVGAGI (reference sequence). The V end was cut by 7 bases, the J end by 4 bases, with 17 bases between. For the CDR3, the DNA is TGTGCCAGCACTGGGGGGGGGACATTTAATCAGCCCCAGCATTTT. Translating gives CASTGGGTFNQPQHF.

This chain links TRBV19 with TRBJ2-2; D possibly corresponds to TRBD2 (6 bases). The germline CDR1 and CDR2 sequences are LNHDA and SQIVND (reference sequence). The CDR3 has 15 residues. The germline V and J ends were trimmed by 3 bases and 2 bases, with 10 bases remaining between them. This CDR3 reads CASSMRRGNTGELFF. The CDR3 bases are TGTGCCAGTAGTATGCGGCGGGGTAACACCGGGGAGCTGTTTTTT.

This chain uses TRBV28 with TRBJ2-7; 13 positions agree with TRBD2. Germline CDR1 and CDR2: MDHEN and SYDVKM. This CDR3 region has 15 residues. Germline trimming cut 4 bases from V and 3 bases from J; bases unmatched to any gene: 3. The CDR3 loop is CASSYGLAGVYEQYF. The CDR3 bases are TGTGCCAGCAGTTACGGACTAGCGGGGGTCTACGAGCAGTACTTC.

The rearrangement joins TRBV7-2 to TRBJ2-3, with TRBD1 matching 10 bases. The CDR3 spans 19 residues. Germline trimming cut 5 bases from V and 1 base from J; bases unmatched to any gene: 15. Germline assignment: CDR1 SGHTA and CDR2 FQGNSA. CDR3: CASSPTPGQGFRGTDTQYF. For the CDR3, the DNA is TGTGCCAGCAGCCCGACCCCGGGACAGGGGTTTAGGGGCACAGATACGCAGTATTTT.

This chain connects TRBV4-3 to TRBJ1-6; D perhaps matches TRBD1 (5 bases). The CDR3 runs to 15 residues. V was shortened by 1 base and J by 9 bases, with 13 bases between the two germline ends. Germline V gene data show CDR1 as LGHNA and CDR2 as YSLEER. CDR3 sequence reads: CASSQVGQGGSPLHF. The CDR3 DNA sequence: TGCGCCAGCAGCCAAGTGGGGCAGGGAGGTTCACCCCTCCACTTT.

As regards this clone: Other DNA sequences in the sample encode the same CDR3. This chain joins TRBV10-3 and TRBJ2-7, with TRBD2 as a possible D gene (6 bases). The V gene lost 7 bases and the J gene lost 1 base, with 11 bases spanning the gap. Germline assignment: CDR1 ENHRY and CDR2 SYGVKD. This CDR3 is 13 amino acids long. CDR3 DNA: TGTGCCATCACAGACGGGGGTTCCTACGAGCAGTACTTC. It yields the protein CAITDGGSYEQYF.

This clone has just a few counts. The CDR3 is CASSESPSAQFF. The CDR3 coding sequence is TGCGCCAGCAGTGAGTCGCCCAGCGCGCAGTTCTTC. V usage is TRBV10-1 and J usage is TRBJ2-1; D not certain. Trimming shortened V by 0 bases and J by 12 bases, and 9 bases separated the two germline ends. The germline gives CDR1 WNHNN, CDR2 SYGVQD (reference sequence). This CDR3 is built from 12 residues.

The CDR3 loop reads CASTKEVGNTIYF. CDR3 sequence (DNA): TGTGCCAGCACTAAGGAGGTCGGAAACACCATATATTTT. The genes are TRBV6-5 and TRBJ1-3; D is unclear. There are 13 residues in the CDR3. Trimming removed 7 bases from V and 4 bases from J, with 11 bases in between. Germline V lookup: CDR1 MNHEY, CDR2 SVGAGI.

The CDR3 sequence is CASSFLALAGGRETQYF. As DNA, the CDR3 is TGTGCCAGCAGTTTTCTGGCCCTAGCGGGGGGCCGAGAGACCCAGTACTTC. The rearrangement links TRBV2 to TRBJ2-5; 11 bases match TRBD2. Germline V lookup: CDR1 SNHLY, CDR2 FYNNEI. V trimming: 5 bases; J trimming: 4 bases; junction bases outside the gene matches: 12. CDR3 size: 17 residues.

This chain uses TRBV3-1 (or the pseudogene TRBV3-2) with TRBJ1-1; possible D gene TRBD1, 6 bases. CDR1 and CDR2 from the germline V gene are LGHDT and YNNKEL (reference sequence). The CDR3 sequence is 13 residues long. V lost 1 base and J 10 bases, leaving 13 bases between the germline ends. CDR3 amino acids: CASSQVSGTRAFF. The DNA of the CDR3 is TGTGCCAGCAGCCAAGTTTCCGGGACACGAGCTTTCTTT.

The CDR3 DNA reads TGTGCCAGCAAAACTGACAGGGGGACCGATCAGCCCCAGCATTTT. This translates into CASKTDRGTDQPQHF. V and J are TRBV6-5 and TRBJ1-5; 9 bases match TRBD1. Germline V gene lookup returns CDR1 MNHEY and CDR2 SVGAGI. The V gene end was trimmed by 7 bases and the J gene end by 5 bases; junction bases not matched to a gene: 9. This CDR3 is built from 15 residues.

This chain connects TRBV18 to TRBJ1-3; the D is unclear. The length of the CDR3 is 15 residues. Germline assignment: CDR1 KGHSH and CDR2 LQKENI. V was pared by 3 bases and J by 2 bases, with 11 bases between. CDR3 sequence reads: CASSPAQSTGNTIYF. In DNA form, the CDR3 reads TGTGCCAGCTCACCGGCTCAATCCACTGGAAACACCATATATTTT.

The chain uses TRBV11-2 and TRBJ1-6; 8 nucleotides line up with TRBD1. The ends lost 3 bases at V and 9 bases at J; junction bases unmatched: 7. The CDR3 spans 15 residues. Looked up from germline, CDR1 is SGHAT and CDR2 is FQNNGV. The CDR3 sequence is CASSLDQGARSPLHF. Here the CDR3 DNA reads TGTGCCAGCAGCTTGGATCAGGGGGCGCGTTCACCCCTCCACTTT.

This clone turned up a few times. The chain couples TRBV6-5 to TRBJ2-7; the D gene is possibly TRBD1 (7 bases). CDR3 length: 12 residues. Germline loops: CDR1 MNHEY, CDR2 SVGAGI. Trimming took 6 bases from V and 4 from J, leaving 10 bases between them. CDR3 DNA sequence: TGTGCCAGCAGGGCAGGGGGGTACGAGCAGTACTTC. It encodes CASRAGGYEQYF.

The J gene is TRBJ2-1, the V gene TRBV5-1; TRBD2 matches 7 bases. The CDR3 has 11 residues. V lost 3 bases and J lost 15; bases outside the gene matches: 6. Germline loops: CDR1 SGHRS, CDR2 YFSETQ. The CDR3 bases are TGCGCCAGCAGCTCAGGACTAGTTTTGTTCTTC. Translation gives CASSSGLVLFF.

The chain combines TRBV28 with TRBJ1-5, with TRBD1 matching 7 bases. Germline V CDR1 and CDR2: MDHEN, SYDVKM. This CDR3 region has 15 residues. Unmatched junction bases numbered 4, after V lost 5 bases and J lost 0 bases. The CDR3 bases are TGTGCCAGCAGTGGGACAGAGTATAGCAATCAGCCCCAGCATTTT. This translates into CASSGTEYSNQPQHF.

The chain has TRBV7-2 and TRBJ2-5; tentative D call: TRBD2 (6 bases). V gave up 2 bases and J gave up 5 bases, with 15 bases separating them. There are 15 residues in the CDR3. From germline, CDR1 is SGHTA and CDR2 FQGNSA. CDR3: CASSLFTSRGETQYF. The CDR3 DNA is TGTGCCAGCAGCTTATTTACTAGCCGTGGGGAGACCCAGTACTTC.